These 13 T cell receptor beta chains were all obtained from the same sample, sequenced in a study of blood T cells in healthy people across ages. Then a second PCR, running roughly 7 to 11 cycles, was carried out with a sample-barcoded 5' primer and a J-beta primer mix. Each CDR3 protein is one row after TCRdb ran MiXCR on the 5' RACE reads. Among about 780,000 distinct CDR3 sequences listed, less than 60% were seen once. The sequencing sample was made of blood. The receptors shown here come from a man older than 75 in good health.

This sequence joins TRBV20-1 and TRBJ2-1, with 15 bases that match TRBD2. With V trimmed by 5 bases and J by 9 bases, 8 bases remained unmatched. Germline V gene lookup returns CDR1 DFQATT and CDR2 SNEGSKA (reference sequence). This CDR3 has 15 residues. The CDR3 loop is CSALRGLAGGGEQFF. In nucleotides, the CDR3 is TGCAGTGCTTTACGGGGACTAGCGGGAGGTGGTGAGCAGTTCTTC.

V usage is TRBV6-1 and J usage is TRBJ2-1; a weak D match, TRBD2 (6 bases). Trimming took 6 bases from V and 9 from J, leaving 15 bases between them. This CDR3 spans 13 amino acids. Per the germline V gene, CDR1 is MNHNS and CDR2 is SASEGT. The CDR3 region has the DNA TGTGCCAGCAGCGGGACTCTTGTAGGTGAGCAGTTCTTC. Protein: CASSGTLVGEQFF.

The chain uses TRBV27 and TRBJ1-1, with TRBD1 matching over 8 bases. Germline values: CDR1 MNHEY, CDR2 SMNVEV (reference sequence). This CDR3 is built from 16 residues. Trimming at V came to 3 bases and at J to 5 bases, leaving 11 bases not matched to a gene. The CDR3 DNA reads TGTGCCAGCAGTTTCCAGCAGGGGGCTTCGGGGACTGAAGCTTTCTTT. Amino acid sequence: CASSFQQGASGTEAFF.

CDR3 residues: CASSWGTLQYRGYTF. The DNA of the CDR3 is TGCGCCAGCAGCTGGGGGACACTACAATATCGTGGCTACACCTTC. The chain combines TRBV5-1 with TRBJ1-2; the D gene is possibly TRBD1 (6 bases). The CDR3 has 15 residues. Trimming took off 3 bases at V and 7 bases at J, with 19 bases between the two ends. Germline CDR1 reads SGHRS; CDR2 reads YFSETQ. Full variable domain (remainder filled in from reference TRBV5-1 and TRBJ1-2): KAGVTQTPRYLIKTRGQQVTLSCSPISGHRSVSWYQQTPGQGLQFLFEYFSETQRNKGNFPGRFSGRQFSNSRSEMNVSTLELGDSALYLCASSWGTLQYRGYTFGSGTRLTVV.

The CDR3 loop reads CSGGESNQPQHF. Here the CDR3 DNA reads TGCAGCGGGGGGGAATCCAATCAGCCCCAGCATTTT. J is TRBJ1-5 and V is TRBV29-1; D may be TRBD1 (5 bases). CDR1 is SQVTM and CDR2 is ANQGSEA in the germline V gene. The CDR3 runs to 12 residues. Trimming removed 7 bases from V and 3 bases from J, with 10 bases in between.

With respect to this clonotype: A junction end diverges from the germline sequence, so it may reflect a read error. The chain is built from TRBV6-5 and TRBJ2-1; 10 bases align to TRBD2. This CDR3 has 15 amino acids. Germline V gene lookup returns CDR1 MNHEY and CDR2 SVGAGI. The CDR3 region has the DNA TGTGCCGGCAGTACCCGGACTAGCGGCTACAATGAGCAGTTCTTC. Amino acid sequence: CAGSTRTSGYNEQFF.

The rearrangement joins TRBV5-6 to TRBJ1-1, with 7 bases aligning to TRBD1. CDR3 length: 13 amino acids. V lost 4 bases and J lost 4; bases outside the gene matches: 4. Germline CDR1 and CDR2: SGHDT and YYEEEE. The CDR3 coding sequence is TGTGCCAGCAGCCCCGACAGGGTCACTGAAGCTTTCTTT. Amino acid sequence: CASSPDRVTEAFF.

The chain links TRBV27 to TRBJ2-6; 14 bases align to TRBD2. The junction had 10 bases not matched to a gene; V was cut back by 8 bases and J by 1 base. This CDR3 spans 19 amino acids. Germline-derived CDR1 and CDR2 are MNHEY and SMNVEV (reference sequence). CDR3 amino acids: CASGLGTSGRWSGANVLTF. CDR3 nucleotide sequence: TGTGCCAGCGGTCTTGGGACTAGCGGGAGATGGTCTGGGGCCAACGTCCTGACTTTC. The whole variable domain, remainder taken from reference TRBV27 and TRBJ2-6, is EAQVTQNPRYLITVTGKKLTVTCSQNMNHEYMSWYRQDPGLGLRQIYYSMNVEVTDKGDVPEGYKVSRKEKRNFPLILESPSPNQTSLYFCASGLGTSGRWSGANVLTFGAGSRLTVL.

This rearrangement joins TRBV5-1 to TRBJ1-1, with D maybe TRBD1 (5 bases). Germline V gene data show CDR1 as SGHRS and CDR2 as YFSETQ. CDR3 size: 16 residues. With 0 bases removed from V and 1 base from J, the gap between germline ends came to 13 bases. Here the CDR3 DNA reads TGCGCCAGCAGCTTGGGGGTTCGCCAGGGGAACACTGAAGCTTTCTTT. Its protein product is CASSLGVRQGNTEAFF.

This clonotype has at least ten counts. The chain couples TRBV20-1 to TRBJ2-5; no reliable D call. This CDR3 comprises 12 residues. The V and J ends lost 6 bases and 1 base respectively, with 9 bases between them. From germline, CDR1 is DFQATT and CDR2 SNEGSKA (reference sequence). CDR3 coding DNA: TGCAGTGCCCCGTACCCCCAAGAGACCCAGTACTTC. It specifies CSAPYPQETQYF.

The gene calls are TRBV14 and TRBJ1-1; D call uncertain. V was cut by 1 base and J by 11 bases, with 17 bases left in between. CDR1 is SGHDN and CDR2 is FVKESK in the germline V gene. The CDR3 length is 14 residues. CDR3 amino acids: CASSQVSGEVRAFF. CDR3 in DNA: TGTGCCAGCAGCCAAGTCTCCGGGGAGGTTAGGGCTTTCTTT.

This clonotype was counted between two and nine times. The V and J genes are TRBV5-1 and TRBJ1-2, with D perhaps TRBD1 (5 bases). CDR1 is SGHRS and CDR2 is YFSETQ in the germline V gene. This CDR3 spans 14 amino acids. V was pared by 4 bases and J by 2 bases, with 12 bases between. This CDR3 is CASSEGTENYGYTF. The CDR3 DNA follows: TGCGCCAGCAGCGAGGGGACGGAAAACTATGGCTACACCTTC.

V gene TRBV28 combines with J gene TRBJ2-1; D unclear. The J call is uncertain, as TRBJ2-7 better fits the DNA end. Germline assignment: CDR1 MDHEN and CDR2 SYDVKM. This CDR3 region has 13 residues. The CDR3 nucleotides read TGTGCCAGCAGCATAGGGAATCGCAATGAGCAGTACTTC. Residues: CASSIGNRNEQYF.